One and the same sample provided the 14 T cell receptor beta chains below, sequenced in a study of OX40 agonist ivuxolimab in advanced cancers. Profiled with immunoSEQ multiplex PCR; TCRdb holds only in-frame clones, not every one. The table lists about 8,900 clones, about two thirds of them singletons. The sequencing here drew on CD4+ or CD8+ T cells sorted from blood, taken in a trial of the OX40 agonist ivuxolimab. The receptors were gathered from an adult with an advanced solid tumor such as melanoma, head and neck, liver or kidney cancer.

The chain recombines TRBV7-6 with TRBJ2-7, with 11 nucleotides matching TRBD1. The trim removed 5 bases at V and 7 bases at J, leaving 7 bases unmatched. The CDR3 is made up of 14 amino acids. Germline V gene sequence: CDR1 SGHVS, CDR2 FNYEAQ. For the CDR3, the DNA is TGTGCCAGCAGCCCCGGGACAGGGGGGTTTGAGCAGTACTTC. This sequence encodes CASSPGTGGFEQYF.

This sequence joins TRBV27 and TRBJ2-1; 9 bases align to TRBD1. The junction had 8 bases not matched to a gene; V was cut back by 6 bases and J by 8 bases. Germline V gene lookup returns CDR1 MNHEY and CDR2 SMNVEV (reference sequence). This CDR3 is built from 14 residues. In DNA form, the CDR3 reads TGTGCCAGCAGCTTGGGGACAGGGTTTTATGAGCAGTTCTTC. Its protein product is CASSLGTGFYEQFF.

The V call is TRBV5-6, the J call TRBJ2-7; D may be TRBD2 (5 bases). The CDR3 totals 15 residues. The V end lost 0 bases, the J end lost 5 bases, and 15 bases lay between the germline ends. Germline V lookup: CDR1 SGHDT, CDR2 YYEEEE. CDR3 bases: TGTGCCAGCAGCTTGGCCGGAGAGGGATACCACGAGCAGTACTTC. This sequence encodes CASSLAGEGYHEQYF. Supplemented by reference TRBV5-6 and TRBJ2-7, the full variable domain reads DAGVTQSPTHLIKTRGQQVTLRCSPKSGHDTVSWYQQALGQGPQFIFQYYEEEERQRGNFPDRFSGHQFPNYSSELNVNALLLGDSALYLCASSLAGEGYHEQYFGPGTRLTVT.

The chain's CDR3 is CASSDSNDPGDTQYF. CDR3 DNA: TGTGCCAGCAGTGATTCGAACGACCCAGGGGATACGCAGTATTTT. The V call is TRBV6-4, the J call TRBJ2-3; D is perhaps TRBD1 (5 bases). The CDR3 contains 15 residues. The germline V gene encodes CDR1 MRHNA and CDR2 SNTAGT. Deletions cut 3 bases from V and 6 bases from J, with 16 bases between.

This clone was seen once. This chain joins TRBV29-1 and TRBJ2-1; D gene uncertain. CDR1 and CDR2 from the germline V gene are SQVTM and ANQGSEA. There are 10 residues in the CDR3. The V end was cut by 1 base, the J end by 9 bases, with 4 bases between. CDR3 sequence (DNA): TGCAGCGTTGAAGGTTCTGAGCAGTTCTTC. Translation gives CSVEGSEQFF.

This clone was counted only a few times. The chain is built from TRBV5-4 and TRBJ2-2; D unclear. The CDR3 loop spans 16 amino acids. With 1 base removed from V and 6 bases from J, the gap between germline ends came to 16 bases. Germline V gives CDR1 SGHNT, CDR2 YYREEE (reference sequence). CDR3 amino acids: CASSLSPRAGPGELFF. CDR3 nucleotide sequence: TGTGCCAGCAGCTTGTCCCCCCGGGCAGGACCCGGGGAGCTGTTTTTT.

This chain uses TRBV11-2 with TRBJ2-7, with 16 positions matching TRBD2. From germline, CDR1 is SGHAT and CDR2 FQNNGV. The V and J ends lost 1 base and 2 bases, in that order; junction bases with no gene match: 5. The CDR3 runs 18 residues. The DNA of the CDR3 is TGTGCCAGCAGCTTAGTTGGGACTAGCGGGGGGGGACCCTACGAGCAGTACTTC. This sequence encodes CASSLVGTSGGGPYEQYF.

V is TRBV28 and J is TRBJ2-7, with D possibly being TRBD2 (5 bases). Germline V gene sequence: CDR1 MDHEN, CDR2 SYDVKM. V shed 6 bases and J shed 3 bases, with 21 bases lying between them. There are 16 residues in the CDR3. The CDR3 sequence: CASSSLVGASNYEQYF. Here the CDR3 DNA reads TGTGCCAGCAGCTCTCTCGTTGGAGCTAGCAACTACGAGCAGTACTTC.

CDR3 in DNA: TGTGCCAGCAGCTTTAGCGGGGAGAACACCGGGGAGCTGTTTTTT. Protein sequence: CASSFSGENTGELFF. The chain joins TRBV7-3 to TRBJ2-2; the match to TRBD2 covers 8 bases. J was trimmed by 1 base and V by 3 bases; bases with no gene match: 1. The CDR3 extends over 15 amino acids. Germline CDR1 and CDR2: SGHTA and FQGTGA.

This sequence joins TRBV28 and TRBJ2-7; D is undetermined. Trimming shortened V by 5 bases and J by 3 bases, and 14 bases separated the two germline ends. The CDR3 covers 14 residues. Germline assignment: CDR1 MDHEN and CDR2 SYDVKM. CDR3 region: CASSGDNTDYEQYF. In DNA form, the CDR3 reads TGTGCCAGCAGTGGAGATAACACCGACTACGAGCAGTACTTC.

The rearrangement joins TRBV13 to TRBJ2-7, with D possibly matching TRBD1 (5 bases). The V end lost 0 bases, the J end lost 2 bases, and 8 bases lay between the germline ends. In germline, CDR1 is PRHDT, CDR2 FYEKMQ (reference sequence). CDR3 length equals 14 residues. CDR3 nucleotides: TGTGCCAGCAGCTTAGGGCAGGGCACCTACGAGCAGTACTTC. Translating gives CASSLGQGTYEQYF.

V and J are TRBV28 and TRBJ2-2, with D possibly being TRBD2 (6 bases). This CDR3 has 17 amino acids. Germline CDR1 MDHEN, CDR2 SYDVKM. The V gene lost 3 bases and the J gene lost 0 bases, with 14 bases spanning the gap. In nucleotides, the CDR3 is TGTGCCAGCAGTTTGGGGACTGCTTTTTCGAACACCGGGGAGCTGTTTTTT. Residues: CASSLGTAFSNTGELFF.

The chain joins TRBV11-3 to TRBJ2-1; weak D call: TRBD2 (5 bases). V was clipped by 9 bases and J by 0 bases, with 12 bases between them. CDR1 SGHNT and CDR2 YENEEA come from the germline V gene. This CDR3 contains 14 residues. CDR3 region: CASRAGSSYNEQFF. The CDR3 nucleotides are TGTGCCAGTCGCGCTGGGAGCTCCTACAATGAGCAGTTCTTC.

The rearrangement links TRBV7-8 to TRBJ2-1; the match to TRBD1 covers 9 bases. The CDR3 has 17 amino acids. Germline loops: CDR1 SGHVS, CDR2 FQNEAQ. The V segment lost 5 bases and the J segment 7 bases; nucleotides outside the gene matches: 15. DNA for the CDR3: TGTGCCAGCAGCCCTCCCCTAACAGGGGGCGCGAAGAATGAGCAGTTCTTC. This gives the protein CASSPPLTGGAKNEQFF. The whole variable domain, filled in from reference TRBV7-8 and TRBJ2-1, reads GAGVSQSPRYKVAKRGQDVALRCDPISGHVSLFWYQQALGQGPEFLTYFQNEAQLDKSGLPSDRFFAERPEGSVSTLKIQRTQQEDSAVYLCASSPPLTGGAKNEQFFGPGTRLTVL.